This entry lists 25 T cell receptor beta chains sequenced from one sample in a study of blood T cell repertoires in COVID-19. Clones were sequenced by immunoSEQ multiplex PCR, and TCRdb holds only the in-frame ones, with some missing. The sample has tens of thousands of clones, around 80% seen once. The material sequenced was peripheral blood. The origin of the receptors is a human donor in a cohort sampled during active COVID-19.

V gene TRBV5-1 combines with J gene TRBJ2-7; 11 nucleotides align to TRBD2. The trim removed 0 bases at V and 3 bases at J, leaving 14 bases unmatched. CDR1 SGHRS and CDR2 YFSETQ come from the germline V gene. This CDR3 spans 19 amino acids. The CDR3 sequence is CASSLDDRRLAGGFYEQYF. The DNA for the CDR3 is TGCGCCAGCAGCTTGGACGACCGCCGCCTAGCGGGGGGTTTCTACGAGCAGTACTTC.

This chain uses TRBV29-1 with TRBJ2-2; D perhaps matches TRBD2 (7 bases). Between the trimmed V and J ends, which lost 7 bases and 1 base, there was a span of 13 bases. The CDR3 is 14 amino acids. Per the germline V gene, CDR1 is SQVTM and CDR2 is ANQGSEA. CDR3 sequence reads: CSGRGARNTGELFF. The CDR3 DNA follows: TGCAGCGGACGGGGGGCGCGGAACACCGGGGAGCTGTTTTTT.

The genes are TRBV28 and TRBJ1-6; D not certain. V lost 1 base, J lost 8 bases, and 12 bases lay in between. Germline CDR1 is MDHEN and CDR2 is SYDVKM. The CDR3 totals 15 residues. CDR3 bases: TGTGCCAGCAGTTTATATGGCAGGAGGGATTCACCCCTCCACTTT. Encoded protein: CASSLYGRRDSPLHF. Combining the CDR3 with reference TRBV28 and TRBJ1-6 gives the whole variable domain DVKVTQSSRYLVKRTGEKVFLECVQDMDHENMFWYRQDPGLGLRLIYFSYDVKMKEKGDIPEGYSVSREKKERFSLILESASTNQTSMYLCASSLYGRRDSPLHFGNGTRLTVT.

V is TRBV20-1 and J is TRBJ2-1; D remains unclear. Trimming shortened V by 4 bases and J by 0 bases, and 10 bases separated the two germline ends. The CDR3 contains 14 residues. CDR1 is DFQATT, CDR2 SNEGSKA, per germline (reference sequence). CDR3 residues: CSAIDLYSYNEQFF. The DNA for the CDR3 is TGCAGTGCTATTGACCTTTACTCCTACAATGAGCAGTTCTTC.

This chain's CDR3 is CASSRSTGSGNEQFF. The CDR3 DNA is TGTGCCAGCAGCAGATCGACAGGGTCAGGCAATGAGCAGTTCTTC. V usage is TRBV21-1 and J usage is TRBJ2-1; TRBD1, as called in the table, went unchecked against the DNA. TRBV21-1 constitutes a pseudogene. This CDR3 is 15 amino acids long.

The V gene is TRBV28, the J gene TRBJ1-2; 8 bases agree with TRBD1. This CDR3 is built from 15 residues. V dropped 6 bases and J dropped 8; count of bases not matched to a gene: 14. Germline-derived CDR1 and CDR2 are MDHEN and SYDVKM. The CDR3 DNA follows: TGTGCCAGCAGGCCGACAGGGGTCAGGATATGGGGCTACACCTTC. Protein: CASRPTGVRIWGYTF.

Here the CDR3 reads CASSVGGAGDEQFF. The CDR3 coding sequence is TGTGCCAGCAGTGTAGGCGGGGCCGGGGATGAGCAGTTCTTC. This chain connects TRBV6-4 to TRBJ2-1; D is possibly TRBD2 (6 bases). Germline CDR1 and CDR2: MRHNA and SNTAGT. V lost 4 bases and J lost 8, with 15 bases in between. The CDR3 extends over 14 amino acids.

This chain links TRBV5-1 with TRBJ2-7; no clear D. V was shortened by 2 bases and J by 0 bases, with 12 bases between the two germline ends. CDR1 and CDR2 from the germline V gene are SGHRS and YFSETQ. The CDR3 extends over 15 amino acids. CDR3 nucleotides: TGCGCCAGCAGCTTAGACTTTACGAGCTCCTACGAGCAGTACTTC. It specifies CASSLDFTSSYEQYF.

To note about this clone: Sequence at one end of the junction differs from germline and may be a read error. This chain joins TRBV7-7 and TRBJ2-2; D perhaps matches TRBD1 (5 bases). This CDR3 contains 14 residues. Per germline, CDR1 SSHAT and CDR2 FNYEAQ (reference sequence). CDR3 loop: CASSASGIAGELFF. In nucleotides, the CDR3 is TGTGCTAGCAGCGCATCAGGGATTGCCGGGGAGCTGTTTTTT. Variable domain in full (rest from reference TRBV7-7 and TRBJ2-2): GAGVSQSPRYKVTKRGQDVTLRCDPISSHATLYWYQQALGQGPEFLTYFNYEAQPDKSGLPSDRFSAERPEGSISTLTIQRTEQRDSAMYRCASSASGIAGELFFGEGSRLTVL.

The chain is built from TRBV11-2 and TRBJ1-3, with D maybe TRBD1 (6 bases). The V end lost 2 bases, the J end lost 2 bases, and 10 bases lay between the germline ends. This CDR3 is built from 15 residues. CDR1 is SGHAT, CDR2 FQNNGV, per germline. The CDR3 spells CASSLLRGTGNTIYF. The CDR3 nucleotides are TGTGCCAGCAGCTTACTCAGGGGAACTGGAAACACCATATATTTT.

This chain links TRBV7-9 with TRBJ2-5, with 7 bases aligning to TRBD2. The CDR3 spans 15 residues. V dropped 7 bases and J dropped 4; count of bases not matched to a gene: 12. Germline V gene data show CDR1 as SEHNR and CDR2 as FQNEAQ (reference sequence). This CDR3 is CASNTGTNPTETQYF. The CDR3 nucleotides are TGTGCCAGCAACACCGGGACTAACCCCACAGAGACCCAGTACTTC.

The J gene is TRBJ1-2, the V gene TRBV2, with unresolved D. CDR1 SNHLY and CDR2 FYNNEI come from the germline V gene. Trimming stripped 6 bases from V and 6 bases from J, with 17 bases between. CDR3 length: 14 amino acids. As DNA, the CDR3 is TGTGCCAGCAGCGTTATTGAGGGATTGAATGGCTACACCTTC. This codes for CASSVIEGLNGYTF.

The rearrangement joins TRBV29-1 to TRBJ1-5, with 9 positions matching TRBD1. Germline V gene data show CDR1 as SQVTM and CDR2 as ANQGSEA. Trimming removed 6 bases from V and 3 bases from J; junction bases left unmatched: 3. CDR3 size: 13 residues. CDR3 coding DNA: TGCAGCGTGACAGGGGGTAACAATCAGCCCCAGCATTTT. Its protein is CSVTGGNNQPQHF. Together with reference TRBV29-1 and TRBJ1-5, the CDR3 gives the full variable domain: SAVISQKPSRDICQRGTSLTIQCQVDSQVTMMFWYRQQPGQSLTLIATANQGSEATYESGFVIDKFPISRPNLTFSTLTVSNMSPEDSSIYLCSVTGGNNQPQHFGDGTRLSIL.

This chain uses TRBV7-9 with TRBJ1-2; no reliable D call. CDR3 length equals 11 residues. CDR1 is SEHNR, CDR2 FQNEAQ, per germline (reference sequence). Trimming removed 5 bases from V and 8 bases from J, with 9 bases in between. In nucleotides, the CDR3 is TGTGCCAGCAGCCTATCTTGGGGCTACACCTTC. Encoded protein: CASSLSWGYTF.

The V and J genes are TRBV28 and TRBJ1-5; a weak D match, TRBD1 (6 bases). Trimming stripped 6 bases from V and 1 base from J, with 13 bases between. Germline assignment: CDR1 MDHEN and CDR2 SYDVKM. The CDR3 has 15 amino acids. The DNA of the CDR3 is TGTGCCAGCAGCCCGTCTACAGGGAGCAATCAGCCCCAGCATTTT. This encodes CASSPSTGSNQPQHF.

This clone was detected only once. V and J are TRBV19 and TRBJ2-1; the match to TRBD2 covers 7 bases. The V segment lost 8 bases and the J segment 2 bases; nucleotides outside the gene matches: 9. Germline V gene lookup returns CDR1 LNHDA and CDR2 SQIVND (reference sequence). The CDR3 runs 15 residues. CDR3: CASGREGVPYNEQFF. DNA for the CDR3: TGTGCCAGTGGTAGGGAGGGTGTACCCTACAATGAGCAGTTCTTC.

This clone was counted only a few times. V and J are TRBV7-9 and TRBJ2-1; D is unresolved. The CDR3 consists of 11 residues. Germline values: CDR1 SEHNR, CDR2 FQNEAQ (reference sequence). V shed 7 bases and J shed 12 bases, with 13 bases lying between them. Here the CDR3 reads CASTEVTGQFF. The CDR3 DNA reads TGTGCCAGCACTGAGGTCACCGGGCAGTTCTTC.

This sequence joins TRBV6-6 and TRBJ2-5, with D unclear. The CDR3 consists of 15 residues. Germline CDR1 reads MNHNY; CDR2 reads SVGAGI (reference sequence). Between the trimmed V and J ends, which lost 6 bases and 4 bases, there was a span of 18 bases. CDR3 in amino acids: CASSPLGSTIETQYF. The CDR3 DNA sequence: TGTGCCAGCAGCCCTCTGGGCAGCACAATAGAGACCCAGTACTTC.

The chain couples TRBV12-3 or TRBV12-4 to TRBJ1-1, with a possible D match to TRBD1 (6 bases). V lost 6 bases and J lost 9, with 14 bases in between. This CDR3 is built from 12 residues. As DNA, the CDR3 is TGTGCCAGCAGCCTTACAGGGTCTCAAGCTTTCTTT. Amino acids: CASSLTGSQAFF.

The chain has TRBV5-1 and TRBJ1-3; no clear D gene. The germline gives CDR1 SGHRS, CDR2 YFSETQ. The V and J ends lost 0 bases and 0 bases respectively, with 7 bases between them. There are 15 residues in the CDR3. The CDR3 spells CASSLGPGSGNTIYF. The CDR3 DNA reads TGCGCCAGCAGCTTGGGTCCAGGCTCTGGAAACACCATATATTTT.

This clone has a handful of counts. This chain links TRBV3-1 (or the pseudogene TRBV3-2) with TRBJ2-7, with 11 positions matching TRBD1. The V and J ends lost 5 bases and 6 bases, in that order; junction bases with no gene match: 6. The CDR3 runs to 14 residues. Germline V gene lookup returns CDR1 LGHDT and CDR2 YNNKEL (reference sequence). CDR3 DNA sequence: TGTGCCAGCAGCGCCGGGACAGGGGGGTTCGAGCAGTACTTC. It translates to CASSAGTGGFEQYF.

J is TRBJ1-4 and V is TRBV11-2; D not certain. The V gene's germline CDR1 is SGHAT and CDR2 FQNNGV. Between the trimmed V and J ends, which lost 5 bases and 8 bases, there was a span of 12 bases. This CDR3 is 13 amino acids long. CDR3 DNA sequence: TGTGCCAGCAGCCCATCCGGGAGCGAAAAACTGTTTTTT. Translating it yields CASSPSGSEKLFF.

The V and J genes are TRBV15 and TRBJ2-5; 10 bases are shared with TRBD1. The CDR3 is 16 amino acids. J was trimmed by 2 bases and V by 5 bases; bases with no gene match: 8. In germline, CDR1 is LNHNV, CDR2 YYDKDF (reference sequence). In DNA, the CDR3 is TGTGCCACCAGCGAGGGGGACAGGGGCCTTCAAGAGACCCAGTACTTC. It encodes CATSEGDRGLQETQYF.

The rearrangement joins TRBV10-2 to TRBJ1-1; 8 nucleotides agree with TRBD1. This CDR3 contains 13 residues. V shed 6 bases and J 8 bases; nucleotides not matched to a gene: 8. Germline V gives CDR1 WSHSY, CDR2 SAAADI. This CDR3 is CASSPNRDREAFF. CDR3 in DNA: TGCGCCAGCAGCCCCAACCGGGACAGGGAAGCTTTCTTT.

V gene TRBV9 combines with J gene TRBJ1-2, with a possible D match to TRBD1 (5 bases). The germline gives CDR1 SGDLS, CDR2 YYNGEE. The CDR3 runs 12 residues. V lost 6 bases and J lost 4, with 10 bases in between. In nucleotides, the CDR3 is TGTGCCAGCACAGGGTTGGCCTATGGCTACACCTTC. Residues: CASTGLAYGYTF.